This passage covers 26 T cell receptor beta chains from one sample sequenced in a study of tumor-infiltrating lymphocytes in primary liver carcinoma. Out of unsorted whole blood came the blood RNA, and germline DNA was extracted as well. A primer in the constant region served to generate TCR beta cDNA from 450 to 600 ng of total RNA. The TCR beta library was amplified through three nested multiplex PCR rounds in a modified ARM-PCR procedure. Both of the initial two PCR rounds ran for about 9 cycles and employed TRBV1-TRBV30 forward primers alongside a C-beta reverse primer. TCRdb reprocessed the multiplex PCR reads via MiXCR and lists one record per CDR3 protein. The sample contains fewer than 350,000 distinct CDR3 sequences, more than 55% of which appear only once. The sample was peripheral blood. All receptors come from a man aged 35 to 55 with primary liver carcinoma and hepatitis B virus infection.

This clonotype has at least ten counts. This sequence joins TRBV6-2 or TRBV6-3 and TRBJ2-5, with 12 bases lining up with TRBD2. The V segment lost 7 bases and the J segment 5 bases; nucleotides outside the gene matches: 8. The CDR3 is 15 residues long. CDR1 is MNHEY and CDR2 is SVGEGT in the germline V gene. The CDR3 loop is CASIETSGSLETQYF. The DNA of the CDR3 is TGTGCCAGCATCGAGACTAGCGGGAGTTTGGAGACCCAGTACTTC.

Comment on this clonotype: Being one base from a much bigger clone, this may be a read error. The rearrangement uses TRBV4-3 and TRBJ2-6; 9 nucleotides align to TRBD1. The CDR3 loop spans 19 amino acids. Germline V lookup: CDR1 LGHNA, CDR2 YSLEER. In DNA form, the CDR3 reads TGCGCCACCAGCCAAAATCTTGGGACAGGGACCTCTGGGGCCAACGTCCTGACTTTC. Its protein is CATSQNLGTGTSGANVLTF.

The rearrangement joins TRBV6-4 to TRBJ2-1; 12 positions agree with TRBD2. Germline-derived CDR1 and CDR2 are MRHNA and SNTAGT. V was pared by 2 bases and J by 7 bases, with 0 bases of the junction left unmatched. CDR3 size: 14 residues. The CDR3 region has the DNA TGTGCCAGCAGTGACGGGACTAGCGGGAATGAGCAGTTCTTC. Protein product: CASSDGTSGNEQFF.

Concerning this clonotype itself: The junction departs from germline at one end; a sequencing error may be responsible. V usage is TRBV7-9 and J usage is TRBJ1-1, with D unresolved. Germline V gene lookup returns CDR1 SEHNR and CDR2 FQNEAQ (reference sequence). The CDR3 consists of 12 residues. CDR3 residues: CASSLLNTKAFF. CDR3 in DNA: TGTGCCAGCAGCTTACTGAACACTAAAGCTTTCTTT. The full variable domain, completed using reference TRBV7-9 and TRBJ1-1, is DTGVSQNPRHKITKRGQNVTFRCDPISEHNRLYWYRQTLGQGPEFLTYFQNEAQLEKSRLLSDRFSAERPKGSFSTLEIQRTEQGDSAMYLCASSLLNTKAFFGQGTRLTVV.

This clonotype was observed a single time. The junction does not match germline at one end; this may be a read error. The chain joins TRBV12-3 or TRBV12-4 to TRBJ1-5; no definite D call. This CDR3 has 18 amino acids. For the CDR3, the DNA is TGTGCCAGCAGTTTAGACCCGTTGCTCAGGTCCGGGAATCGGCCCCAGCATTTT. Its protein is CASSLDPLLRSGNRPQHF.

This clonotype has a handful of counts. The chain combines TRBV5-6 with TRBJ1-6; tentatively, D is TRBD1 (6 bases). V dropped 2 bases and J dropped 7 bases, with 10 bases sitting between them. This CDR3 has 14 amino acids. The V gene's germline CDR1 is SGHDT and CDR2 YYEEEE. For the CDR3, the DNA is TGTGCCAGCAGCTTCGCAGGGGCAAATTCACCCCTCCACTTT. It encodes CASSFAGANSPLHF.

This clonotype was counted ten times or more. The chain carries TRBV4-1 and TRBJ1-5; TRBD1 agrees at 9 bases. Germline-derived CDR1 and CDR2 are MGHRA and YSYEKL. The CDR3 is 16 residues long. V lost 3 bases to trimming and J lost 6 bases; unmatched junction nucleotides: 9. The CDR3: CASSQYATGGGQPQHF. Here the CDR3 DNA reads TGCGCCAGCAGCCAGTATGCCACAGGGGGCGGTCAGCCCCAGCATTTT.

On this clonotype: This may be a read error: a much more frequent sequence differs by one nucleotide. The chain employs TRBV6-1 and TRBJ2-2; TRBD2 matches at 10 bases. Looked up from germline, CDR1 is MNHNS and CDR2 is SASEGT. The CDR3 length is 15 residues. CDR3 coding DNA: TGTGCCGGCAGGAGCGGGAGGGCCGATGGCGGGGAGCTGTTTTTT. It is translated as CAGRSGRADGGELFF.

To note about this clonotype: A much larger clone differs from this one at a single base, so this may be a read error. No conserved phenylalanine or tryptophan ends this CDR3, so it is likely a read error. The chain joins TRBV14 to TRBJ2-7, with D perhaps matching TRBD1 (5 bases). CDR1 is SGHDN, CDR2 FVKESK, per germline. This CDR3 region has 15 residues. The germline V and J ends were trimmed by 4 bases and 5 bases, with 18 bases remaining between them. The CDR3 loop reads CASSPTLTVRDEQYL. The CDR3 region has the DNA TGTGCCAGCAGCCCCACACTGACAGTCCGGGACGAGCAGTACTTG.

As for this clonotype: A read error is likely, as this CDR3 ends without the conserved phenylalanine or tryptophan. The V gene is TRBV5-6, the J gene TRBJ2-1, with 7 bases lining up with TRBD2. The CDR3 length is 15 residues. With V trimmed by 5 bases and J by 6 bases, 11 bases remained unmatched. The germline CDR1 and CDR2 sequences are SGHDT and YYEEEE. The CDR3 sequence is CASSLLAEGLNEQFY. In DNA form, the CDR3 reads TGTGCCAGCAGTTTGCTAGCGGAGGGACTCAATGAGCAGTTCTAC.

About this clonotype itself: This may arise from a read error, as a much more abundant clone is one base away. This rearrangement joins TRBV6-6 to TRBJ2-2; D call uncertain. The germline V gene encodes CDR1 MNHNY and CDR2 SVGAGI (reference sequence). This CDR3 spans 16 amino acids. Deletions cut 2 bases from V and 7 bases from J, with 17 bases between. The CDR3 nucleotides are TGTGCCAGCAGTTACCTGGCGCCAGGACGCGGCGGGGAGCTGTTTTTT. This codes for CASSYLAPGRGGELFF.

Turning to this clonotype: This may arise from a read error, as a much more abundant clone is one base away. V gene TRBV29-1 combines with J gene TRBJ1-1; 8 bases are a match to TRBD1. Trimming removed 8 bases from V and 4 bases from J; junction bases left unmatched: 3. The germline V gene has CDR1 SQVTM and CDR2 ANQGSEA. The CDR3 contains 11 residues. CDR3 region: CSITGGTEAFF. CDR3 nucleotide sequence: TGCAGCATCACAGGGGGCACTGAAGCTTTCTTT. The whole variable domain, remainder taken from reference TRBV29-1 and TRBJ1-1, is SAVISQKPSRDICQRGTSLTIQCQVDSQVTMMFWYRQQPGQSLTLIATANQGSEATYESGFVIDKFPISRPNLTFSTLTVSNMSPEDSSIYLCSITGGTEAFFGQGTRLTVV.

J is TRBJ1-5 and V is TRBV6-2 or TRBV6-3; D remains unclear. The V end lost 5 bases, the J end lost 6 bases, and 14 bases lay between the germline ends. Germline CDR1 and CDR2: MNHEY and SVGEGT. The CDR3 covers 14 residues. As DNA, the CDR3 is TGTGCCAGCAGTAGGAGAGTCGGCTTTCAGCCCCAGCATTTT. Residues: CASSRRVGFQPQHF.

The chain combines TRBV20-1 with TRBJ2-1; 7 nucleotides align to TRBD2. CDR1 is DFQATT, CDR2 SNEGSKA, per germline (reference sequence). The CDR3 contains 18 residues. Trimming cost V 0 bases and J 8 bases; bases outside gene matches: 19. The CDR3 bases are TGCAGTGCTAGAGAAACGGGACGGGGCGGGAGCAGGGTAGATGAGCAGTTCTTC. Protein sequence: CSARETGRGGSRVDEQFF.

In the case of this clonotype: As the CDR3 is not closed by the conserved phenylalanine or tryptophan, this likely results from a read error. The chain has TRBV12-3 or TRBV12-4 and TRBJ1-2; the D gene is possibly TRBD1 (5 bases). V was clipped by 3 bases and J by 8 bases, with 16 bases between them. The CDR3 is made up of 14 amino acids. The DNA for the CDR3 is TGTGCCAGCAGTTTCTTGGGGACGTCGGAAGGCTACACCCTC. It encodes CASSFLGTSEGYTL.

Remarks on this clonotype: This clone may be a read error of a much larger clone one base away. V and J are TRBV12-3 or TRBV12-4 and TRBJ2-3, with D hard to call. The CDR3 runs to 16 residues. Trimming cost V 3 bases and J 0 bases, with 13 bases left between them. For the CDR3, the DNA is TGTGCCAGCAGTTTCGGGCCACATTGCAGCACAGATACGCAGTATTTT. Translating it yields CASSFGPHCSTDTQYF.

Concerning this clonotype: Just one base apart from a much larger clone, this may be a read error. The J gene is TRBJ1-1, the V gene TRBV12-3 or TRBV12-4; D may be TRBD1 (5 bases). This CDR3 has 12 residues. CDR3 sequence: CAISYAGIEAFF. The CDR3 nucleotides are TGTGCCATCAGTTATGCAGGGATTGAAGCTTTCTTT.

As to this clonotype: A much larger clone lies one base from this, so it may be a read error. The chain has TRBV12-5 and TRBJ2-4; TRBD2 matches 10 bases. The CDR3 has 15 amino acids. Losses at the gene ends were 7 bases for V and 10 bases for J; bases not matched to a gene: 13. The germline V gene encodes CDR1 LGHNT and CDR2 FRNRAP. The CDR3 here is CASDSTSGSLGIQYF. In DNA, the CDR3 is TGTGCTAGTGATTCGACTAGCGGGTCCTTAGGGATTCAGTACTTC.

In its sample, this clonotype was seen a few times. The CDR3 spells CASSSRDAYTF. The CDR3 nucleotides are TGTGCCAGCAGTTCCAGGGACGCCTACACCTTC. The V and J genes are TRBV12-3 or TRBV12-4 and TRBJ1-2; D might be TRBD1 (5 bases). The V gene lost 4 bases and the J gene lost 10 bases, with 10 bases spanning the gap. The CDR3 extends over 11 amino acids.

This chain links TRBV11-2 with TRBJ2-6, with D possibly TRBD1 on 6 matching bases. Per germline, CDR1 SGHAT and CDR2 FQNNGV. CDR3 length: 17 residues. Between the trimmed V and J ends, which lost 3 bases and 3 bases, there was a span of 15 bases. The CDR3 DNA reads TGTGCCAGCAGCTTCTCAGGGGACGCATTTGGGGCCAACGTCCTGACTTTC. Translating gives CASSFSGDAFGANVLTF.

This clonotype was detected only once. The rearrangement uses TRBV11-2 and TRBJ1-1, with D perhaps matching TRBD1 (5 bases). V lost 5 bases, J lost 10 bases, and 20 bases lay in between. The CDR3 has 14 residues. Germline-derived CDR1 and CDR2 are SGHAT and FQNNGV. CDR3 region: CASSIGRPGRVAFF. Written as DNA, the CDR3 is TGTGCCAGCAGCATAGGCAGGCCAGGGCGAGTAGCTTTCTTT.

On this clonotype itself: A much larger clone is a single base away; this may be a read error. V and J are TRBV6-2 or TRBV6-3 and TRBJ2-2, with TRBD2 matching 8 bases. Germline V gives CDR1 MNHEY, CDR2 SVGEGT. This CDR3 contains 16 residues. V lost 5 bases and J lost 0; bases outside the gene matches: 5. As DNA, the CDR3 is TGTGCCAGCAGTCCAGCGGGGGCCGCGAACACCGGGGAGCTGTTTTTT. Translation: CASSPAGAANTGELFF.

This clonotype is a singleton in its sample. This may be a read error, as it is one base from a much larger clone. The chain joins TRBV5-1 to TRBJ2-1; D unclear. Germline V gene data show CDR1 as SGHRS and CDR2 as YFSETQ. The CDR3 contains 13 residues. Trimming stripped 3 bases from V and 5 bases from J, with 9 bases between. CDR3: CASSSDPDNEQFF. Written as DNA, the CDR3 is TGCGCCAGCAGCTCGGACCCCGACAATGAGCAGTTCTTC.

This clonotype was picked up many times. The gene calls are TRBV4-3 and TRBJ2-1; weak D call: TRBD1 (6 bases). Germline loops: CDR1 LGHNA, CDR2 YSLEER. V lost 0 bases to trimming and J lost 3 bases, with 9 bases between them. CDR3 size: 15 residues. The CDR3, as DNA: TGCGCCAGCAGCCAAGAAAAGGACAGCTACAATGAGCAGTTCTTC. Protein sequence: CASSQEKDSYNEQFF.

About this clonotype: Being one base from a much bigger clone, this may be a read error. The V call is TRBV6-2 or TRBV6-3, the J call TRBJ1-4; D gene ambiguous. This CDR3 contains 11 residues. Germline lookup yields CDR1 MNHEY and CDR2 SVGEGT. This chain's CDR3 is CGSRTNEKLFF. DNA of the CDR3: TGTGGCAGCAGGACTAATGAAAAACTGTTTTTT.

This clonotype was detected many times. This chain links TRBV29-1 with TRBJ2-1, with TRBD2 matching over 9 bases. V lost 4 bases and J lost 4; bases outside the gene matches: 5. Per germline, CDR1 SQVTM and CDR2 ANQGSEA. The CDR3 extends over 14 amino acids. The CDR3 protein is CSVGTSETYNEQFF. The DNA of the CDR3 is TGCAGCGTTGGGACTAGCGAGACTTACAATGAGCAGTTCTTC.